What follows describes a single TCR beta chain. Its matching antigen is unknown. TCRdb reprocessed the 5' RACE reads and keeps a single row for each CDR3 protein, giving no DNA. The record lists more than 300,000 distinct CDR3 sequences, of which the ten most abundant hold around 2.6%. The data are from a study of monozygotic twins with inflammatory bowel disease. General study findings and limits: Repertoire similarity did not differ between concordant and discordant twins, perhaps due to limited power. Twins with IBD were found to have lower TCRbeta diversity (inverse Simpson) than healthy co-twins. IBD patients, compared with healthy twins, shared fewer clonotypes with others (especially with disease activity).

The CDR3 spans 15 residues. Germline lookup yields CDR1 SGHRS and CDR2 YFSETQ. Input material: blood. The TCR comes from a human donor with ulcerative colitis or Crohn's disease, or a healthy co-twin of an affected twin (not recorded which). The chain has TRBV5-1 and TRBJ2-7; TCRdb selects TRBD2, and the lack of DNA leaves this call unchecked. CDR3: CASSRASGGGYEQYF.